Each of the 7 T cell receptor beta chains below was sequenced from the same sample in a study of T cell responses to AZD1222 COVID-19 vaccine. Assay: immunoSEQ multiplex PCR; the TCRdb copy retains only in-frame clones and omits some. Here the sample spans some 180,000 clones, approximately 91% being singletons. The material sequenced was peripheral blood, taken 28 days after the second AZD1222 dose. The receptors stem from an adult who received the AZD1222 COVID-19 vaccine.

V gene TRBV7-2 combines with J gene TRBJ2-3, with 7 bases matching TRBD2. Germline V CDR1 and CDR2: SGHTA, FQGNSA. J was trimmed by 7 bases and V by 5 bases; bases with no gene match: 18. This CDR3 is built from 17 residues. The CDR3 nucleotides are TGTGCCAGCAGCCCTAGCGGCAGGGCCGCCTTAAGGAATACGCAGTATTTT. Residues: CASSPSGRAALRNTQYF.

This clone was counted once. The gene calls are TRBV7-2 and TRBJ2-3, with 8 positions matching TRBD1. Germline V lookup: CDR1 SGHTA, CDR2 FQGNSA. The CDR3 is made up of 15 amino acids. J gave up 4 bases and V 5 bases, and 8 bases lay outside the gene matches. CDR3: CASSPLGQVADTQYF. DNA of the CDR3: TGTGCCAGCAGCCCCCTGGGACAGGTGGCAGATACGCAGTATTTT.

The V gene is TRBV27, the J gene TRBJ2-7; a possible D gene is TRBD1 (6 bases). The germline V and J ends were trimmed by 6 bases and 6 bases, with 15 bases remaining between them. There are 13 residues in the CDR3. Germline V gene sequence: CDR1 MNHEY, CDR2 SMNVEV (reference sequence). CDR3 sequence reads: CASSFYGGGEQYF. CDR3 bases: TGTGCCAGCAGCTTCTATGGGGGCGGCGAGCAGTACTTC.

This clone was seen ten or more times. This chain uses TRBV7-8 with TRBJ1-2; no definite D call. The V end was cut by 0 bases, the J end by 0 bases, with 8 bases between. CDR3 length: 15 amino acids. Germline CDR1 reads SGHVS; CDR2 reads FQNEAQ. In DNA, the CDR3 is TGTGCCAGCAGCTTAGCGCGGAGGACTAACTATGGCTACACCTTC. It codes for CASSLARRTNYGYTF.

The chain is built from TRBV29-1 and TRBJ1-2; D remains ambiguous. The germline V and J ends were trimmed by 4 bases and 0 bases, with 6 bases remaining between them. The germline gives CDR1 SQVTM, CDR2 ANQGSEA. The CDR3 runs 12 residues. The CDR3 region is CSVVEANYGYTF. DNA of the CDR3: TGCAGCGTTGTTGAGGCTAACTATGGCTACACCTTC.

This chain joins TRBV6-4 and TRBJ1-1, with D perhaps matching TRBD1 (6 bases). The CDR3 sequence is 14 residues long. V shed 5 bases and J shed 5 bases, with 15 bases lying between them. In germline, CDR1 is MRHNA, CDR2 SNTAGT. The CDR3, as DNA: TGTGCCAGCAGTCTCGAGGGGGAGGGGACTGAAGCTTTCTTT. This sequence encodes CASSLEGEGTEAFF.

The chain combines TRBV6-4 with TRBJ2-7; 7 nucleotides match TRBD2. CDR1 and CDR2 (germline): MRHNA, SNTAGT. The CDR3 sequence is 14 residues long. V dropped 6 bases and J dropped 6; count of bases not matched to a gene: 11. Written as DNA, the CDR3 is TGTGCCAGCAGAGAACCAGCGGGAATCAGCGAGCAGTACTTC. Its translation is CASREPAGISEQYF.